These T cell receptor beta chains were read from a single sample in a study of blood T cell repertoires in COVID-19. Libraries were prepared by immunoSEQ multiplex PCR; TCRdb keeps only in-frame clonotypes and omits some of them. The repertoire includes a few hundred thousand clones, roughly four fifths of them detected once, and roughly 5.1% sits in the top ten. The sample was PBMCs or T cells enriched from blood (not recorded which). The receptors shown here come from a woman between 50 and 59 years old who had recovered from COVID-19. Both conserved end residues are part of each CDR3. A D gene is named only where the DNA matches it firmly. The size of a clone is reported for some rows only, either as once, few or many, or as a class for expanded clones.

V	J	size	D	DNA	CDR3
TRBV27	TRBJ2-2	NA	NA	TGTGCCAGCAGTTTCATTCGACAGGCGGGGGCCGGGGAGCTGTTTTTT	CASSFIRQAGAGELFF
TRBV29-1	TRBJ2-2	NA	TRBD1	TGCAGCGCCATGACAGGGGGGACCGGGGAGCTGTTTTTT	CSAMTGGTGELFF
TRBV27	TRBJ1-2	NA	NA	TGTGCCAGCAGTTTATCGAAGCTCCCTGTGTATGGCTACACCTTC	CASSLSKLPVYGYTF
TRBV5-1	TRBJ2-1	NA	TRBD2	TGCGCCAGCAGCTTGGGTCGGGCTAGCGGGACCAATGAGCAGTTCTTC	CASSLGRASGTNEQFF
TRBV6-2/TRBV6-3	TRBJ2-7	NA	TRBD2	TGTGCCAGCAGTTACTCGACCAGCGGGAGTGCCCTCGAGCAGTACTTC	CASSYSTSGSALEQYF
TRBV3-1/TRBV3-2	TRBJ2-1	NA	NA	TGTGCCAGCAGCCAAGGGCGGGCTAGCGTAGGTGAGCAGTTCTTC	CASSQGRASVGEQFF
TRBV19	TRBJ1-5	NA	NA	TGTGCCACCATGGGCGCCGCCAATCAGCCCCAGCATTTT	CATMGAANQPQHF
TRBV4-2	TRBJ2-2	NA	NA	TGTGCCAGCAGCCAAACCGGGTCTTCTTACACCGGGGAGCTGTTTTTT	CASSQTGSSYTGELFF
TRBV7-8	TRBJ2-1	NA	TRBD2	TGTGCCAGCAGCATCCCTAGCGGGGGGGCCGATGAGCAGTTCTTC	CASSIPSGGADEQFF
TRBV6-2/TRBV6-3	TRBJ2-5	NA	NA	TGTGCCAGCAGTCGGGACACCCAGACCCAGTACTTC	CASSRDTQTQYF
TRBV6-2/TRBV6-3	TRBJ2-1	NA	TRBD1	TGTGCCAGCAGTTACGGGGACAGGGGGGCCGGGGTGCATGAGCAGTTCTTC	CASSYGDRGAGVHEQFF
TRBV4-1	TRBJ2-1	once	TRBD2	TGCGCCAGCAGCCAAGAGGTGTCTAGCGGGAAATATGAGCAGTTCTTC	CASSQEVSSGKYEQFF
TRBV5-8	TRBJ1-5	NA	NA	TGTGCCAGCAGCCTACAAGCAGGACTGGGCAATCAGCCCCAGCATTTT	CASSLQAGLGNQPQHF
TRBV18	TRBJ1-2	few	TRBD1	TGTGCCAGCTCACCACAGGGACAGGGAGAGAATGGCTACACCTTC	CASSPQGQGENGYTF
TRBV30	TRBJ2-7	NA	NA	TGTGCCTACAACAATGGGGGGGGGCTGGAGCAGTACTTC	CAYNNGGGLEQYF
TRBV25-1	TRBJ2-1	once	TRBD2	TGTGCCACCTCGAGGCTAGCGGGCCAGAATACTAACAATGAGCAGTTCTTC	CATSRLAGQNTNNEQFF
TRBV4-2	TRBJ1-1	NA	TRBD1	TGTGCCAGCAGCCGAGAGGGCACAGGGGGCCCTTTGTCGAACACTGAAGCTTTCTTT	CASSREGTGGPLSNTEAFF
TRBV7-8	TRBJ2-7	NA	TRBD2	TGTGCCAGCAGCAGAGGACTAGCGGGAGAAGGCTCCTACGAGCAGTACTTC	CASSRGLAGEGSYEQYF
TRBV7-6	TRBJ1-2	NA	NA	TGTGCCAGCAGCCCGACAGGAGCTAACTATGGCTACACCTTC	CASSPTGANYGYTF
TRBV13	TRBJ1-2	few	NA	TGTGCCAGCAGCTTTCAGGGTTCCTATGGCTACACCTTC	CASSFQGSYGYTF
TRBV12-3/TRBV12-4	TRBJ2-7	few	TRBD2	TGTGCCAGGGGAGGGACCGAGTACGAGCAGTACTTC	CARGGTEYEQYF
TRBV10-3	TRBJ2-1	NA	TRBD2	TGTGCTGTAGGACTAGCGGGAGCTGATGAGCAGTTCTTC	CAVGLAGADEQFF
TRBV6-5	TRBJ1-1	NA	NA	TGTGCCAGCACCCGGGGGGCGAACACTGAAGCTTTCTTT	CASTRGANTEAFF
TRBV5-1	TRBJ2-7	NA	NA	TGCGCCAGCAGAAGGGACTTATACTCCTACGAGCAGTACTTC	CASRRDLYSYEQYF
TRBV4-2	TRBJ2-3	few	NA	TGTGCCAGCAGCCAAGTTATAGCTGAAGCTGATACGCAGTATTTT	CASSQVIAEADTQYF
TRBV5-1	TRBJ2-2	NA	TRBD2	TGCGCCAGCAGCCCGGGACTAGCGGGAGACACCGGGGAGCTGTTTTTT	CASSPGLAGDTGELFF
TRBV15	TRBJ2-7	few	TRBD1	TGTGCCACCAGCAGAGACAGGGGGCTCTACGAGCAGTACTTC	CATSRDRGLYEQYF
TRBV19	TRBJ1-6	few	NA	TGTGCCAGTAGCGACAGACTCCTGGAGTCACCCCTCCACTTT	CASSDRLLESPLHF
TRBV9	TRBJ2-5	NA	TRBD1	TGTGCCAGCAGCCCAAGATCGGGCCAGGGGGCTGTGGGAGAGACCCAGTACTTC	CASSPRSGQGAVGETQYF
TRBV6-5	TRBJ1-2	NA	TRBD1	TGTGCCAGCAGTTACACCTTCAGTCTCCAGGGGGACGGCTACACCTTC	CASSYTFSLQGDGYTF
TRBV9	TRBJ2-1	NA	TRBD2	TGTGCCAGCAGCGTCGCTCCAGCGGGAGCAAATGAGCAGTTCTTC	CASSVAPAGANEQFF
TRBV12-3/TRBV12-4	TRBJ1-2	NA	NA	TGTGCCAGCAGGGCCGACAAGAACTATGGCTACACCTTC	CASRADKNYGYTF
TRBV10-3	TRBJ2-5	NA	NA	TGTGCCATCAGTGACCCGGCGGGGCCGGGGGAGACCCAGTACTTC	CAISDPAGPGETQYF
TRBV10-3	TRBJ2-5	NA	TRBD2	TGTGCCATCACTAGCGGGGGGACGGAGACCCAGTACTTC	CAITSGGTETQYF
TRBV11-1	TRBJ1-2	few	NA	TGTGCCAGCAGCGTGGGCCACGGCTATGGCTACACCTTC	CASSVGHGYGYTF
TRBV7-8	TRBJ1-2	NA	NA	TGTGCCAGCAGCCTCACCCGACAGGTCTTC	CASSLTRQVF
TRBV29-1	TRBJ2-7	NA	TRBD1	TGCAGCGCCGTACCCGGGACAGGGGTCGGCGAGCAGTACTTC	CSAVPGTGVGEQYF
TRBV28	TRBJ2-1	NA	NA	TGTGCCAGCAGCGGTGGGACTTCCAATGAGCAGTTCTTC	CASSGGTSNEQFF
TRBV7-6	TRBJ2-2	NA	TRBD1	TGTGCCAGCAGCTTAGCTCCCGTCGAGGGGGCTAACGCCGGGGAGCTGTTTTTT	CASSLAPVEGANAGELFF
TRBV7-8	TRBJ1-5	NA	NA	TGTGCCAGCAGCAGGACAGAATCCTATCAGCCCCAGCATTTT	CASSRTESYQPQHF
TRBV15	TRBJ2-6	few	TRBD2	TGTGCCACCAGCAGGGGAGGGGTTTCTGGGGCCAACGTCCTGACTTTC	CATSRGGVSGANVLTF
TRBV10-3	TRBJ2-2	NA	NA	TGTGCCACCTTGGTTCAGGGAACCGGGGAGCTGTTTTTT	CATLVQGTGELFF
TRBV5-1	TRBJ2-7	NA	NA	TGCGCCAGCAGCCATTCCTACGAGCAGTACTTC	CASSHSYEQYF
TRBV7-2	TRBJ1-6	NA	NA	TGTGCCAGCAGCTTACGGGGGGGAGACGGTAATTCACCCCTCCACTTT	CASSLRGGDGNSPLHF
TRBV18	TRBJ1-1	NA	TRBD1	TGTGCCAGCTCACTCAACCCGGGACAGAGACTAAATGAAGCTTTCTTT	CASSLNPGQRLNEAFF
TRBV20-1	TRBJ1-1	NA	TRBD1	TGCAGTGCCACAGGGGGCACTGAAGCTTTCTTT	CSATGGTEAFF
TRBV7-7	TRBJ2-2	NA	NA	TGTGCCAGCAGCCCCGAAAGGGGCGGGGAGCTGTTTTTT	CASSPERGGELFF
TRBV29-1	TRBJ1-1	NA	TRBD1	TGCAGCGTGGAGGGGACAGACATTGAAGCTTTCTTT	CSVEGTDIEAFF
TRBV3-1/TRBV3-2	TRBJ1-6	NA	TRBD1	TGTGCCAGCAGCCAAGATAGGTGGGACAGCAATTCACCCCTCCACTTT	CASSQDRWDSNSPLHF
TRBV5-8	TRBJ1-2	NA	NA	TGTGCCAGCAGCTTGAGGCTGGCAGGATTCTATGGCTACACCTTC	CASSLRLAGFYGYTF
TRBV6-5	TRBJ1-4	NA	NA	TGTGCTACCAGGGTCAGTGTTGCAACTAATGAAAAACTGTTTTTT	CATRVSVATNEKLFF
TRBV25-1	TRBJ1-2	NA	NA	TGTGCCAGCAGTGAATCGGGGAGAAACTATGGCTACACCTTC	CASSESGRNYGYTF
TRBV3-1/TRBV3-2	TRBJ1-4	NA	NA	TGTGCCAGCAGCCAAGAACTCGGTTTTATGGGGAGATCTGATGAAAAACTGTTTTTT	CASSQELGFMGRSDEKLFF
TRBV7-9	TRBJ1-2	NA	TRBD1	TGTGCCAGCAGCTCAGGGACAGGGGGATCAAACTATGGCTACACCTTC	CASSSGTGGSNYGYTF
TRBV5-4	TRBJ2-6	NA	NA	TGTGCCAGCAGCTTGGACAGGGTCTCTGGGGCCAACGTCCTGACTTTC	CASSLDRVSGANVLTF
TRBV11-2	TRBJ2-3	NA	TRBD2	TGTGCCAGCAGCGGAGCGGGGACGGGGTCTGATACGCAGTATTTT	CASSGAGTGSDTQYF
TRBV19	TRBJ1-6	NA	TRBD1	TGTGCCAGTAGTAGGGACAGTGCTTACCCCCTCCACTTT	CASSRDSAYPLHF
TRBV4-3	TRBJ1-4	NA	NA	TGCGCCAGCAGCCCGAAGACTCGGCCCAATGAAAAACTGTTTTTT	CASSPKTRPNEKLFF